The 13 T cell receptor beta chains listed next were all sequenced from one sample in a study of blood T cell repertoires in COVID-19. Profiling relied on immunoSEQ multiplex PCR, and the TCRdb table lists in-frame clones only, not all of them. Altogether around 50,000 clones are present, more than 75% being singletons, with the ten largest covering 2.1%. The specimen sequenced was peripheral blood. These receptors all come from an older woman with acute or convalescent COVID-19.

This clone was seen a single time. This chain joins TRBV2 and TRBJ1-1; D possibly corresponds to TRBD1 (6 bases). The CDR3 spans 12 residues. Germline CDR1 SNHLY, CDR2 FYNNEI. Between the trimmed V and J ends, which lost 1 base and 11 bases, there was a span of 11 bases. CDR3 amino acids: CASSEGRGTAFF. The CDR3 region has the DNA TGTGCCAGCAGTGAAGGAAGGGGGACGGCTTTCTTT. Looking up the rest from reference TRBV2 and TRBJ1-1 gives the full variable domain: EPEVTQTPSHQVTQMGQEVILRCVPISNHLYFYWYRQILGQKVEFLVSFYNNEISEKSEIFDDQFSVERPDGSNFTLKIRSTKLEDSAMYFCASSEGRGTAFFGQGTRLTVV.

The rearrangement links TRBV5-6 to TRBJ2-1; 14 nucleotides agree with TRBD2. V was clipped by 4 bases and J by 4 bases; unmatched bases: 7. There are 17 residues in the CDR3. CDR1 is SGHDT, CDR2 YYEEEE, per germline. In DNA form, the CDR3 reads TGTGCCAGCAGCCCCGGGACTAGCGGGGGATCATACAATGAGCAGTTCTTC. Protein product: CASSPGTSGGSYNEQFF. Together with reference TRBV5-6 and TRBJ2-1, the CDR3 gives the full variable domain: DAGVTQSPTHLIKTRGQQVTLRCSPKSGHDTVSWYQQALGQGPQFIFQYYEEEERQRGNFPDRFSGHQFPNYSSELNVNALLLGDSALYLCASSPGTSGGSYNEQFFGPGTRLTVL.

The chain carries TRBV7-2 and TRBJ1-5; TRBD1 agrees at 7 bases. Germline values: CDR1 SGHTA, CDR2 FQGNSA. The J segment lost 6 bases and the V segment lost 3 bases, leaving 5 bases of the junction unmatched. The CDR3 has 14 residues. The chain's CDR3 is CASSLRQGSQPQHF. The CDR3 DNA follows: TGTGCCAGCAGCTTGAGACAGGGAAGTCAGCCCCAGCATTTT.

The genes are TRBV30 and TRBJ1-1, with unresolved D. The CDR3 sequence is 16 residues long. Trimming stripped 0 bases from V and 0 bases from J, with 14 bases between. Germline V gives CDR1 GTSNPN, CDR2 SVGIG (reference sequence). The CDR3 loop reads CAWSVLGVGMNTEAFF. The CDR3 region has the DNA TGTGCCTGGAGTGTACTCGGGGTCGGGATGAACACTGAAGCTTTCTTT.

This clone was detected once. The CDR3 DNA reads TGTGCCAGCAGTTCACAGGGTTCCTACGAGCAGTACTTC. Its protein product is CASSSQGSYEQYF. The rearrangement uses TRBV28 and TRBJ2-7; possible D gene TRBD1, 6 bases. V lost 4 bases and J lost 1, with 8 bases in between. This CDR3 spans 13 amino acids. The germline V gene encodes CDR1 MDHEN and CDR2 SYDVKM.

The chain joins TRBV5-1 to TRBJ2-7, with TRBD2 identical over 8 bases. The V gene end was trimmed by 2 bases and the J gene end by 1 base; junction bases not matched to a gene: 5. The CDR3 runs 15 residues. Germline V gene sequence: CDR1 SGHRS, CDR2 YFSETQ. In DNA, the CDR3 is TGCGCCAGCAGCTTTAATAGCGGGGCATCCTACGAGCAGTACTTC. Amino acids: CASSFNSGASYEQYF.

The chain joins TRBV2 to TRBJ2-1, with TRBD2 matching over 7 bases. Germline-derived CDR1 and CDR2 are SNHLY and FYNNEI. Trimming at V came to 7 bases and at J to 9 bases, leaving 6 bases not matched to a gene. This CDR3 is 12 amino acids long. The CDR3 region is CASNLRESEQFF. The DNA of the CDR3 is TGTGCCAGCAATCTGCGGGAGAGTGAGCAGTTCTTC.

The DNA for the CDR3 is TGTGCCAGCAGCAGACGGACAGGGGTCTCTGGAAACACCATATATTTT. This codes for CASSRRTGVSGNTIYF. The chain recombines TRBV9 with TRBJ1-3; 9 nucleotides agree with TRBD1. Germline CDR1 reads SGDLS; CDR2 reads YYNGEE. V lost 4 bases and J lost 0; bases outside the gene matches: 5. CDR3 length equals 16 residues.

The V call is TRBV11-2, the J call TRBJ1-6, with 8 bases matching TRBD1. J lost 9 bases, V lost 1 base, and 5 bases had no gene match. The CDR3 totals 15 residues. CDR1 and CDR2 from the germline V gene are SGHAT and FQNNGV. The CDR3 region is CASSLGSGGISPLHF. The CDR3 DNA reads TGTGCCAGCAGCTTAGGGTCAGGGGGCATTTCACCCCTCCACTTT.

This clone showed up just once. This chain links TRBV6-5 with TRBJ1-4, with D tentatively TRBD1 (5 bases). CDR1 is MNHEY and CDR2 is SVGAGI in the germline V gene. The CDR3 consists of 14 residues. V lost 7 bases, J lost 3 bases, and 12 bases lay in between. The CDR3 DNA is TGTGCCAGCACCGCGGGGGGTTCTAATGAAAAACTGTTTTTT. Protein sequence: CASTAGGSNEKLFF.

The chain couples TRBV13 to TRBJ2-5, with 9 bases lining up with TRBD1. This CDR3 spans 16 amino acids. Per the germline V gene, CDR1 is PRHDT and CDR2 is FYEKMQ (reference sequence). J was trimmed by 2 bases and V by 5 bases; bases with no gene match: 9. As DNA, the CDR3 is TGTGCCAGCAGCCTACCGGGACAGGGTGTTCAAGAGACCCAGTACTTC. Protein sequence: CASSLPGQGVQETQYF.

The chain combines TRBV4-1 with TRBJ1-5; the match to TRBD1 covers 8 bases. CDR1 MGHRA and CDR2 YSYEKL come from the germline V gene. J was trimmed by 4 bases and V by 3 bases; bases with no gene match: 2. This CDR3 has 14 amino acids. CDR3 sequence reads: CASSQDRVNQPQHF. CDR3 DNA: TGCGCCAGCAGCCAGGACAGGGTGAATCAGCCCCAGCATTTT.

This clone was found once. The chain is built from TRBV27 and TRBJ2-4; TRBD2 aligns across 14 bases. CDR1 MNHEY and CDR2 SMNVEV come from the germline V gene (reference sequence). J lost 5 bases, V lost 2 bases, and 2 bases had no gene match. This CDR3 comprises 16 residues. The CDR3: CASSLGLAGGQNIQYF. CDR3 bases: TGTGCCAGCAGTTTAGGACTAGCGGGAGGACAAAACATTCAGTACTTC.